These 27 T cell receptor beta chains came from one sample sequenced in a study of graft-versus-host responses after intestinal transplantation. Tissue processing of the graft released intraepithelial and lamina propria lymphocytes from it. TCRdb's copy holds only in-frame clones and misses some; the assay was immunoSEQ multiplex PCR. The repertoire holds about 60,000 clones, with around 90% as singletons. The sequenced sample was ileum tissue, obtained 350 to 400 days after transplant. Receptor source: a human patient who received an intestinal transplant, so some T cells may come from the graft donor.

The chain recombines TRBV7-2 with TRBJ1-1; D remains unclear. CDR3 length: 13 residues. The V gene lost 3 bases and the J gene lost 1 base, with 6 bases spanning the gap. Germline V gene lookup returns CDR1 SGHTA and CDR2 FQGNSA. For the CDR3, the DNA is TGTGCCAGCAGCTTTCAGCCGAACACTGAAGCTTTCTTT. This encodes CASSFQPNTEAFF.

This chain links TRBV2 with TRBJ1-2; 10 bases map to TRBD1. V lost 4 bases and J lost 3; bases outside the gene matches: 5. The CDR3 covers 15 residues. Germline V gene data show CDR1 as SNHLY and CDR2 as FYNNEI. The CDR3 reads CASSALGQGYYGYTF. The CDR3 DNA reads TGTGCCAGCAGTGCACTGGGACAGGGGTACTATGGCTACACCTTC. The full variable domain, rest sourced from reference TRBV2 and TRBJ1-2, is EPEVTQTPSHQVTQMGQEVILRCVPISNHLYFYWYRQILGQKVEFLVSFYNNEISEKSEIFDDQFSVERPDGSNFTLKIRSTKLEDSAMYFCASSALGQGYYGYTFGSGTRLTVV.

The chain carries TRBV5-8 and TRBJ2-6, with D perhaps matching TRBD1 (6 bases). V dropped 1 base and J dropped 2 bases, with 10 bases sitting between them. Germline V gene data show CDR1 as SGHTS and CDR2 as YDEGEE. The CDR3 is made up of 16 amino acids. CDR3 amino acids: CASSLPRGAGANVLTF. CDR3 in DNA: TGTGCCAGCAGCTTGCCCAGGGGTGCTGGGGCCAACGTCCTGACTTTC.

This clone was detected once. This chain joins TRBV7-2 and TRBJ1-1; D is unclear. The germline V gene encodes CDR1 SGHTA and CDR2 FQGNSA. Between the trimmed V and J ends, which lost 5 bases and 0 bases, there was a span of 7 bases. CDR3 size: 13 residues. The CDR3 here is CASSPNMNTEAFF. In nucleotides, the CDR3 is TGTGCCAGCAGCCCAAACATGAACACTGAAGCTTTCTTT.

This clone was counted a few times. V is TRBV6-6 and J is TRBJ1-2, with a possible D match to TRBD1 (5 bases). Germline CDR1 reads MNHNY; CDR2 reads SVGAGI (reference sequence). The CDR3 runs to 14 residues. V lost 6 bases to trimming and J lost 1 base, with 12 bases between them. CDR3 nucleotide sequence: TGTGCCAGCAGGGCGGGGACGCTTAACTATGGCTACACCTTC. It yields the protein CASRAGTLNYGYTF.

The rearrangement joins TRBV7-6 to TRBJ1-6; TRBD1 matches 7 bases. This CDR3 contains 14 residues. Germline V gives CDR1 SGHVS, CDR2 FNYEAQ. V shed 6 bases, J shed 10 bases, and the junction held 9 bases outside the gene matches. The CDR3 sequence is CASSYRGRDSPLHF. CDR3 coding DNA: TGTGCCAGCAGTTACAGGGGACGCGACTCACCCCTCCACTTT.

This clone was counted once. The rearrangement uses TRBV6-5 and TRBJ1-1; possibly TRBD1 for D (5 bases). This CDR3 contains 15 residues. V shed 0 bases and J shed 0 bases, with 8 bases lying between them. Germline loops: CDR1 MNHEY, CDR2 SVGAGI. The CDR3 is CASSYSTAMNTEAFF. The CDR3 nucleotides are TGTGCCAGCAGTTACTCGACAGCCATGAACACTGAAGCTTTCTTT.

In DNA form, the CDR3 reads TGTGCCAGCAGTGAGAGGGGCGAAGGCAATGAGCAGTTCTTC. Translating gives CASSERGEGNEQFF. The V gene is TRBV6-4, the J gene TRBJ2-1; either TRBD1 or TRBD2 may supply D (5 bases each). The CDR3 is 14 residues long. V lost 3 bases to trimming and J lost 6 bases, with 12 bases between them. Looked up from germline, CDR1 is MRHNA and CDR2 is SNTAGT.

This sequence joins TRBV13 and TRBJ1-3; no clear D. CDR1 and CDR2 (germline): PRHDT, FYEKMQ (reference sequence). Deletions cut 4 bases from V and 4 bases from J, with 20 bases between. The CDR3 length is 17 residues. DNA for the CDR3: TGTGCCAGCAGCTCCCGTAACTCGGCCTTCTGGGGAAACACCATATATTTT. The encoded protein is CASSSRNSAFWGNTIYF.

The chain joins TRBV19 to TRBJ2-7; D is possibly TRBD2 (5 bases). The CDR3 loop spans 14 amino acids. Trimming shortened V by 2 bases and J by 6 bases, and 14 bases separated the two germline ends. The germline V gene has CDR1 LNHDA and CDR2 SQIVND (reference sequence). The CDR3 is CASSISPGKTEQYF. CDR3 coding DNA: TGTGCCAGTAGTATATCTCCCGGGAAAACCGAGCAGTACTTC.

This clone was seen a single time. This rearrangement joins TRBV28 to TRBJ1-3; 10 bases are a match to TRBD1. CDR1 and CDR2 (germline): MDHEN, SYDVKM. This CDR3 has 14 residues. Trimming cost V 5 bases and J 4 bases; bases outside gene matches: 2. CDR3 residues: CASSGQGVGNTIYF. The CDR3 DNA follows: TGTGCCAGCAGTGGACAGGGGGTAGGAAACACCATATATTTT.

The chain carries TRBV6-1 and TRBJ2-1, with 7 nucleotides matching TRBD1. CDR3 length: 17 residues. CDR1 is MNHNS, CDR2 SASEGT, per germline. V gave up 2 bases and J gave up 5 bases; unmatched junction bases: 12. CDR3: CASSEKWPGTAHNEQFF. For the CDR3, the DNA is TGTGCCAGCAGTGAAAAGTGGCCCGGGACAGCTCACAATGAGCAGTTCTTC.

The chain joins TRBV9 to TRBJ2-1, with D hard to call. Germline values: CDR1 SGDLS, CDR2 YYNGEE. This CDR3 spans 15 amino acids. The ends were cut back, 3 bases at V and 1 base at J, with 11 bases in the middle. CDR3 sequence (DNA): TGTGCCAGCAGCGCCGGGCATAATTCCTACAATGAGCAGTTCTTC. It translates to CASSAGHNSYNEQFF.

With respect to this clone: The junction does not match germline at one end; this may be a read error. V and J are TRBV25-1 and TRBJ2-7; 9 positions match TRBD1. Germline V lookup: CDR1 MGHDK, CDR2 SYGVNS. This CDR3 is built from 14 residues. This CDR3 is CANSGRTGANEQYF. CDR3 sequence (DNA): TGTGCCAACAGTGGGCGGACAGGGGCCAACGAGCAGTACTTC.

The V call is TRBV2, the J call TRBJ2-2, with 11 nucleotides matching TRBD2. The germline gives CDR1 SNHLY, CDR2 FYNNEI. The ends lost 4 bases at V and 5 bases at J; junction bases unmatched: 6. CDR3 size: 16 residues. DNA of the CDR3: TGTGCCAGCAGTGTCATGACTAGCGGGAAAACCGGGGAGCTGTTTTTT. Amino acid sequence: CASSVMTSGKTGELFF.

This clone was seen only once. In DNA, the CDR3 is TGCGCCAGCAGCCACGCGGACAGGGTTGAAGAGACCCAGTACTTC. This translates into CASSHADRVEETQYF. The rearrangement uses TRBV4-1 and TRBJ2-5, with 8 bases aligning to TRBD1. Trimming cost V 3 bases and J 3 bases; bases outside gene matches: 6. Per germline, CDR1 MGHRA and CDR2 YSYEKL. The CDR3 length is 15 residues.

This clone was counted a single time. This chain links TRBV2 with TRBJ1-5; D might be TRBD1 (5 bases). V was pared by 4 bases and J by 0 bases, with 10 bases between. Germline CDR1 and CDR2: SNHLY and FYNNEI. This CDR3 has 15 amino acids. CDR3 sequence (DNA): TGTGCCAGCAGTGCTGAGGGGATTAGCAATCAGCCCCAGCATTTT. Amino acid sequence: CASSAEGISNQPQHF.

CDR3 residues: CASSSGLAGGRDTQYF. The CDR3 coding sequence is TGTGCCAGCAGCTCAGGACTAGCGGGGGGTAGAGATACGCAGTATTTT. The chain recombines TRBV7-9 with TRBJ2-3; 14 positions match TRBD2. Germline trimming cut 4 bases from V and 5 bases from J; bases unmatched to any gene: 5. This CDR3 comprises 16 residues. Germline-derived CDR1 and CDR2 are SEHNR and FQNEAQ (reference sequence).

V usage is TRBV2 and J usage is TRBJ2-3; no clear D. This CDR3 has 14 amino acids. CDR1 SNHLY and CDR2 FYNNEI come from the germline V gene. The V and J ends lost 6 bases and 0 bases respectively, with 10 bases between them. In DNA, the CDR3 is TGTGCCAGCAGCCTCATCGGGAGCACAGATACGCAGTATTTT. Translation gives CASSLIGSTDTQYF.

This clone was recorded only once. This chain joins TRBV6-5 and TRBJ1-5; D is ambiguous. V was shortened by 4 bases and J by 5 bases, with 6 bases between the two germline ends. This CDR3 has 12 amino acids. Germline CDR1 is MNHEY and CDR2 is SVGAGI. The chain's CDR3 is CASSSPDQPQHF. CDR3 bases: TGTGCCAGCAGTTCCCCCGATCAGCCCCAGCATTTT.

The chain recombines TRBV27 with TRBJ2-4; 11 bases fit TRBD2. After removal of 2 bases from V and 7 bases from J, the junction contained 4 bases not matched to a gene. Germline V lookup: CDR1 MNHEY, CDR2 SMNVEV (reference sequence). This CDR3 comprises 15 residues. As DNA, the CDR3 is TGTGCCAGCAGTTTAAGACTAGCGGGAACCAACATTCAGTACTTC. Translation gives CASSLRLAGTNIQYF.

The chain combines TRBV6-6 with TRBJ2-5; no reliable D call. The ends were cut back, 6 bases at V and 1 base at J, with 6 bases in the middle. The CDR3 is 12 residues long. The V gene's germline CDR1 is MNHNY and CDR2 SVGAGI (reference sequence). The CDR3, as DNA: TGTGCCAGCAGGGGTACCCAAGAGACCCAGTACTTC. Residues: CASRGTQETQYF.

The rearrangement joins TRBV6-5 to TRBJ1-2; 10 nucleotides align to TRBD1. Germline loops: CDR1 MNHEY, CDR2 SVGAGI. This CDR3 has 13 residues. J gave up 5 bases and V 9 bases, and 6 bases lay outside the gene matches. The CDR3 coding sequence is TGTGCCAGTTGGACAGGGGGAGTTTATGGCTACACCTTC. Translating it yields CASWTGGVYGYTF.

V usage is TRBV6-1 and J usage is TRBJ2-1; 8 positions agree with TRBD2. The CDR3 contains 17 residues. Germline loops: CDR1 MNHNS, CDR2 SASEGT. Trimming removed 3 bases from V and 2 bases from J; junction bases left unmatched: 9. The CDR3 DNA reads as TGTGCCAGCAGTGATGAAGAGGGGACTAGTGCCTACAATGAGCAGTTCTTC. This gives the protein CASSDEEGTSAYNEQFF.

This clone was picked up a small number of times. The rearrangement uses TRBV28 and TRBJ1-1, with D uncertain. This CDR3 has 15 amino acids. V shed 5 bases and J shed 0 bases, with 13 bases lying between them. Looked up from germline, CDR1 is MDHEN and CDR2 is SYDVKM. The DNA of the CDR3 is TGTGCCAGCAGTCCCCCCCTCTTATTGAACACTGAAGCTTTCTTT. This translates into CASSPPLLLNTEAFF.

The chain has TRBV11-2 and TRBJ2-7; D perhaps matches TRBD2 (5 bases). Germline lookup yields CDR1 SGHAT and CDR2 FQNNGV. This CDR3 has 16 residues. Deletions cut 1 base from V and 4 bases from J, with 17 bases between. Written as DNA, the CDR3 is TGTGCCAGCAGCTTAGCGGGGTGGGAGACTGATTACGAGCAGTACTTC. Translating gives CASSLAGWETDYEQYF.

The chain recombines TRBV5-1 with TRBJ2-7; no clear D. The germline V gene encodes CDR1 SGHRS and CDR2 YFSETQ. CDR3 length: 12 amino acids. The V end lost 2 bases, the J end lost 5 bases, and 8 bases lay between the germline ends. CDR3 sequence reads: CASSLKGHEQYF. CDR3 nucleotides: TGCGCCAGCAGCTTAAAAGGCCACGAGCAGTACTTC.